One sample yielded the 4 T cell receptor beta chains listed below, sequenced in a study of blood T cell repertoires in COVID-19. The method was immunoSEQ multiplex PCR; TCRdb's version includes in-frame clones alone and lacks a portion of them. Of about 100,000 clones listed, 70% to 85% are singletons. Sequenced input: peripheral blood. The receptor set was obtained from a man aged 60 to 69 with active or convalescent COVID-19.

The chain recombines TRBV19 with TRBJ2-1; D may be TRBD2 (5 bases). Trimming cost V 2 bases and J 10 bases, with 15 bases left between them. The germline V gene has CDR1 LNHDA and CDR2 SQIVND (reference sequence). CDR3 length equals 14 residues. The CDR3 DNA reads as TGTGCCAGTAGTATAAAGATACGGGAAGCGGAGCAGTTCTTC. It encodes CASSIKIREAEQFF. The entire variable domain, with the rest obtained from reference TRBV19 and TRBJ2-1, is as follows: DGGITQSPKYLFRKEGQNVTLSCEQNLNHDAMYWYRQDPGQGLRLIYYSQIVNDFQKGDIAEGYSVSREKKESFPLTVTSAQKNPTAFYLCASSIKIREAEQFFGPGTRLTVL.

DNA of the CDR3: TGTGCCAGCAGCATGACTAGCGGGAGATCCTCCTACAATGAGCAGTTCTTC. Translation: CASSMTSGRSSYNEQFF. The genes are TRBV21-1 and TRBJ2-1; TRBD2 was called by the table and not checked on the DNA. TRBV21-1 is shown as a pseudogene. The CDR3 is 17 residues long.

This chain links TRBV6-6 with TRBJ1-5; TRBD1 matches at 8 bases. This CDR3 spans 14 amino acids. CDR1 is MNHNY and CDR2 is SVGAGI in the germline V gene (reference sequence). With V trimmed by 2 bases and J by 6 bases, 3 bases remained unmatched. DNA of the CDR3: TGTGCCAGCAGTTACAGGCAGGGGGCTCAGCCCCAGCATTTT. It codes for CASSYRQGAQPQHF.

CDR3 sequence: CASSFADRANEQFF. The DNA for the CDR3 is TGTGCCAGCAGTTTTGCGGACAGGGCCAATGAGCAGTTCTTC. The chain links TRBV27 to TRBJ2-1, with 8 bases matching TRBD1. V shed 3 bases and J 6 bases; nucleotides not matched to a gene: 4. Germline V gene data show CDR1 as MNHEY and CDR2 as SMNVEV (reference sequence). The CDR3 consists of 14 residues.